This T cell receptor (beta chain) was retrieved from a study of beta chain features in type 1 diabetes. The entirety of the isolated RNA underwent reverse transcription, so expressed TCRB transcripts were sequenced. Clones were sequenced by immunoSEQ multiplex PCR, and TCRdb holds only the in-frame ones, with some missing. The sample includes under 250,000 clones, roughly 13% of them seen just once. The CDR3 totals 14 residues. Germline CDR1 reads PRHDT; CDR2 reads FYEKMQ (reference sequence). Trimming left V 0 bases short and J 5 bases short, with 11 bases between. This clone has at least ten counts.

This chain links TRBV13 with TRBJ2-7; a weak D match, TRBD2 (6 bases). Sequenced material: naive CD4+ T cells from blood. The receptor comes from a woman in her thirties or forties in good health. CDR3 coding DNA: TGTGCCAGCAGCTTAGGCGGGGACTCTGACGAGCAGTACTTC. This translates into CASSLGGDSDEQYF. Filled out from reference TRBV13 and TRBJ2-7, the complete variable domain reads AAGVIQSPRHLIKEKRETATLKCYPIPRHDTVYWYQQGPGQDPQFLISFYEKMQSDKGSIPDRFSAQQFSDYHSELNMSSLELGDSALYFCASSLGGDSDEQYFGPGTRLTVT.